Below are 31 T cell receptor beta chains sequenced from a single sample in a study of T cell repertoires in cytomegalovirus infection (dated by TCRdb to about 2019). These receptors' antigens are unknown. The data were produced on an Illumina HiSeq 1500. TCRdb trimmed public reads at Q25 via fastp, called clones via MiXCR and kept in-frame beta chains. A single entry per CDR3 protein holds the most common genes and DNA from its merged rows. The sample table lists around 900,000 distinct CDR3 sequences, around a third of them with a count of one. The biggest ten clones account for roughly 13% of the sample. The meaning of the sample's treatment or condition label: in vitro stimulation with specific CMV peptide epitopes to enrich CMV-specific T cells. Here the sequenced sample was cultured CD8+ T cells from PBMCs, taken from culture after CMV antigen stimulation. These receptors came from a human donor in good health (CMV status not recorded). Some clones in this sample may be carry-over from other donors' samples.

The chain has TRBV19 and TRBJ2-2; D ambiguous. Trimming pared 7 bases from V and 4 bases from J, leaving 10 bases between. Germline V gives CDR1 LNHDA, CDR2 SQIVND (reference sequence). The CDR3 sequence is 13 residues long. CDR3 nucleotides: TGTGCCAGTATCTCCTTAGGCACCGGGGAGCTGTTTTTT. Residues: CASISLGTGELFF. Based on the CDR3 plus reference TRBV19 and TRBJ2-2, the full variable domain is DGGITQSPKYLFRKEGQNVTLSCEQNLNHDAMYWYRQDPGQGLRLIYYSQIVNDFQKGDIAEGYSVSREKKESFPLTVTSAQKNPTAFYLCASISLGTGELFFGEGSRLTVL.

The rearrangement joins TRBV6-6 to TRBJ2-7, with D unclear. Deletions cut 8 bases from V and 0 bases from J, with 14 bases between. CDR3 size: 14 residues. In germline, CDR1 is MNHNY, CDR2 SVGAGI (reference sequence). As DNA, the CDR3 is TGTGCCAGCGGCCTTAAGAGAGACTCCTACGAGCAGTACTTC. Amino acids: CASGLKRDSYEQYF.

The chain couples TRBV5-1 to TRBJ2-1, with D possibly matching TRBD1 (5 bases). Germline V CDR1 and CDR2: SGHRS, YFSETQ. This CDR3 contains 14 residues. V gave up 4 bases and J gave up 8 bases, with 16 bases separating them. The CDR3 loop reads CASSLSPGLDEQFF. The DNA of the CDR3 is TGCGCCAGCAGCCTTAGCCCAGGGTTAGATGAGCAGTTCTTC.

V usage is TRBV20-1 and J usage is TRBJ1-2; D remains unclear. The CDR3 contains 13 residues. Trimming pared 5 bases from V and 3 bases from J, leaving 13 bases between. Germline V gene sequence: CDR1 DFQATT, CDR2 SNEGSKA (reference sequence). CDR3 region: CSAEPPGDYGYTF. CDR3 sequence (DNA): TGCAGTGCTGAACCCCCAGGAGACTATGGCTACACCTTC.

The gene calls are TRBV7-3 and TRBJ1-1; no reliable D call. V was pared by 2 bases and J by 0 bases, with 10 bases between. Germline V gives CDR1 SGHTA, CDR2 FQGTGA. The CDR3 has 15 amino acids. DNA for the CDR3: TGTGCCAGCAGCTTATATGAGAACATGAACACTGAAGCTTTCTTT. This sequence encodes CASSLYENMNTEAFF.

The V and J genes are TRBV4-3 and TRBJ1-6, with D uncertain. CDR1 LGHNA and CDR2 YSLEER come from the germline V gene. V was clipped by 2 bases and J by 7 bases, with 12 bases between them. The CDR3 length is 15 residues. The CDR3 DNA reads TGCGCCAGCAGCCAACAGGACCCGGTAAATTCACCCCTCCACTTT. As protein: CASSQQDPVNSPLHF.

CDR3 nucleotide sequence: TGTGCCAGCAGTTACTCGAGGTCCGCGGGCAATCAGCCCCAGCATTTT. Amino acid sequence: CASSYSRSAGNQPQHF. The chain recombines TRBV6-8 with TRBJ1-5, with D uncertain. The V end was cut by 0 bases, the J end by 2 bases, with 11 bases between. CDR1 is MNHGY and CDR2 is SAAAGT in the germline V gene. The CDR3 runs 16 residues.

The chain uses TRBV2 and TRBJ1-5; 7 positions agree with TRBD1. This CDR3 is built from 15 residues. V shed 5 bases and J 7 bases; nucleotides not matched to a gene: 11. The germline gives CDR1 SNHLY, CDR2 FYNNEI. In DNA form, the CDR3 reads TGTGCCAGCAGTTCTCAGGGGGGCCAGTTACAGCCCCAGCATTTT. It is translated as CASSSQGGQLQPQHF.

The chain carries TRBV12-3 or TRBV12-4 and TRBJ2-1; D possibly uses TRBD1 or TRBD2 (5 bases each). The CDR3 has 15 residues. The V and J ends lost 6 bases and 3 bases respectively, with 15 bases between them. The DNA of the CDR3 is TGTGCCAGCAGCCAGGGACGTTGGGGCTACAATGAGCAGTTCTTC. Its protein product is CASSQGRWGYNEQFF.

The V call is TRBV5-1, the J call TRBJ2-7; 14 positions match TRBD2. This CDR3 region has 17 residues. Germline CDR1 is SGHRS and CDR2 is YFSETQ. The V segment lost 3 bases and the J segment 4 bases; nucleotides outside the gene matches: 9. Written as DNA, the CDR3 is TGCGCCAGCAGCTCGGGACTAGCGGGGGAATCTTTTTACGAGCAGTACTTC. Residues: CASSSGLAGESFYEQYF.

This clonotype was observed many times. The genes are TRBV5-4 and TRBJ2-1, with 7 bases identical to TRBD1. V trimming: 3 bases; J trimming: 5 bases; junction bases outside the gene matches: 2. The germline gives CDR1 SGHNT, CDR2 YYREEE (reference sequence). The CDR3 extends over 13 amino acids. CDR3 coding DNA: TGTGCCAGCAGCTCCGGGACAGACAATGAGCAGTTCTTC. Protein sequence: CASSSGTDNEQFF.

The chain recombines TRBV6-5 with TRBJ2-2; D is undetermined. This CDR3 is 15 amino acids long. The germline V gene has CDR1 MNHEY and CDR2 SVGAGI. V lost 4 bases, J lost 4 bases, and 13 bases lay in between. CDR3 amino acids: CASSFGPLGTGELFF. Written as DNA, the CDR3 is TGTGCCAGCAGTTTTGGCCCCTTAGGCACCGGGGAGCTGTTTTTT.

This clonotype was observed a handful of times. The chain employs TRBV7-6 and TRBJ2-1, with 7 bases fitting TRBD2. The trim removed 1 base at V and 10 bases at J, leaving 19 bases unmatched. This CDR3 contains 18 residues. Germline V lookup: CDR1 SGHVS, CDR2 FNYEAQ. CDR3: CASSLEVGGGIGAQEQFF. The CDR3 DNA sequence: TGTGCCAGCAGCTTAGAAGTTGGCGGGGGTATAGGGGCCCAAGAGCAGTTCTTC.

A note on this clonotype: This may be a read error, as it is one base from a much larger clone. The V call is TRBV7-2, the J call TRBJ2-5; D possibly corresponds to TRBD2 (5 bases). Germline CDR1 reads SGHTA; CDR2 reads FQGNSA. V dropped 1 base and J dropped 0 bases, with 15 bases sitting between them. The CDR3 loop spans 17 amino acids. CDR3 loop: CASSLVGLVDYQETQYF. CDR3 sequence (DNA): TGTGCCAGCAGCTTAGTTGGGCTAGTGGACTACCAAGAGACCCAGTACTTC. Variable domain in full (rest from reference TRBV7-2 and TRBJ2-5): GAGVSQSPSNKVTEKGKDVELRCDPISGHTALYWYRQSLGQGLEFLIYFQGNSAPDKSGLPSDRFSAERTGGSVSTLTIQRTQQEDSAVYLCASSLVGLVDYQETQYFGPGTRLLVL.

The gene calls are TRBV15 and TRBJ1-1; unclear D gene. The CDR3 length is 15 residues. V was cut by 3 bases and J by 0 bases, with 11 bases left in between. Germline CDR1 reads LNHNV; CDR2 reads YYDKDF (reference sequence). The CDR3 here is CATSSPGLMNTEAFF. The CDR3 nucleotides read TGTGCCACCAGCAGCCCGGGCCTAATGAACACTGAAGCTTTCTTT.

The table lists this clonotype with a few counts. A read error may produce the germline difference seen at one junction end. The chain carries TRBV4-3 and TRBJ1-2; 7 bases match TRBD1. CDR3 length equals 14 residues. Germline values: CDR1 LGHNA, CDR2 YSLEER. The CDR3 loop reads CASSHFTGDYGYTF. CDR3 sequence (DNA): TGCGCCAGCAGCCATTTCACAGGGGACTACGGCTACACCTTC.

V and J are TRBV28 and TRBJ2-3; 9 bases align to TRBD2. Germline-derived CDR1 and CDR2 are MDHEN and SYDVKM. This CDR3 contains 16 residues. The V and J ends lost 3 bases and 3 bases, in that order; junction bases with no gene match: 7. The CDR3 DNA reads TGTGCCAGCAGTTTTTTTGCGGGGGGGCTTACAGATACGCAGTATTTT. Translation: CASSFFAGGLTDTQYF.

The DNA for the CDR3 is TGTGCCAGCGGCCTTATTTCCAGCAATCAGCCCCAGCATTTT. It codes for CASGLISSNQPQHF. This chain uses TRBV27 with TRBJ1-5, with D uncertain. V gave up 8 bases and J gave up 1 base, with 12 bases separating them. Germline-derived CDR1 and CDR2 are MNHEY and SMNVEV (reference sequence). This CDR3 contains 14 residues.

The chain carries TRBV28 and TRBJ1-2; TRBD1 is a possible D gene (6 bases). The CDR3 covers 16 residues. Germline CDR1 and CDR2: MDHEN and SYDVKM. V dropped 3 bases and J dropped 8 bases, with 22 bases sitting between them. The CDR3 loop is CASSLMVRQDGGGYTF. The CDR3 DNA sequence: TGTGCCAGCAGTTTGATGGTGCGACAGGATGGTGGCGGCTACACCTTC.

This clonotype was seen ten or more times. The chain couples TRBV27 to TRBJ2-1; 11 bases align to TRBD2. Losses at the gene ends were 6 bases for V and 4 bases for J; bases not matched to a gene: 8. Germline CDR1 is MNHEY and CDR2 is SMNVEV (reference sequence). This CDR3 is built from 16 residues. The CDR3 DNA reads TGTGCCAGCAGAGAGATAGCGGGGGGGTATTACAATGAGCAGTTCTTC. It is translated as CASREIAGGYYNEQFF.

This clonotype was observed a single time. V gene TRBV19 combines with J gene TRBJ2-7, with D perhaps matching TRBD1 (6 bases). This CDR3 contains 13 residues. Between the trimmed V and J ends, which lost 9 bases and 5 bases, there was a span of 17 bases. The germline V gene encodes CDR1 LNHDA and CDR2 SQIVND (reference sequence). CDR3 nucleotide sequence: TGTGCCAGCCGACAGGCAATTTACGACGAGCAGTACTTC. Residues: CASRQAIYDEQYF. The variable domain in full, with the rest retrieved from reference TRBV19 and TRBJ2-7, is DGGITQSPKYLFRKEGQNVTLSCEQNLNHDAMYWYRQDPGQGLRLIYYSQIVNDFQKGDIAEGYSVSREKKESFPLTVTSAQKNPTAFYLCASRQAIYDEQYFGPGTRLTVT.

This rearrangement joins TRBV5-4 to TRBJ2-7, with 9 bases that match TRBD1. This CDR3 has 15 amino acids. After removal of 0 bases from V and 5 bases from J, the junction contained 6 bases not matched to a gene. CDR1 and CDR2 (germline): SGHNT, YYREEE (reference sequence). The CDR3 region is CASSLGWDREDEQYF. CDR3 nucleotides: TGTGCCAGCAGCTTGGGTTGGGACAGGGAAGACGAGCAGTACTTC.

This clonotype showed up just a few times. The chain recombines TRBV7-6 with TRBJ1-5, with D uncertain. Trimming cost V 2 bases and J 0 bases, with 11 bases left between them. Per the germline V gene, CDR1 is SGHVS and CDR2 is FNYEAQ. The CDR3 spans 16 residues. The CDR3 region has the DNA TGTGCCAGCAGCTTAAGCGTAGGTCATAGCAATCAGCCCCAGCATTTT. Protein product: CASSLSVGHSNQPQHF.

This clonotype was observed a few times. The rearrangement uses TRBV7-3 and TRBJ2-1; TRBD1 aligns across 8 bases. The CDR3 consists of 18 residues. In germline, CDR1 is SGHTA, CDR2 FQGTGA. Trimming at V came to 1 base and at J to 4 bases, leaving 12 bases not matched to a gene. The CDR3 DNA reads TGTGCCAGCAGCTTAAAAGGCGGTGCAGGGGGCTTTTACAATGAGCAGTTCTTC. Translation gives CASSLKGGAGGFYNEQFF.

This clonotype was found a few times. V usage is TRBV10-3 and J usage is TRBJ1-2; D perhaps matches TRBD1 (5 bases). V lost 0 bases and J lost 8, with 16 bases in between. The CDR3 runs 15 residues. CDR1 is ENHRY and CDR2 is SYGVKD in the germline V gene. The CDR3 reads CAISESRGIPFGYTF. CDR3 DNA: TGTGCCATCAGTGAGTCGCGGGGGATCCCCTTCGGCTACACCTTC.

The rearrangement links TRBV4-1 to TRBJ2-5; D gene ambiguous. The CDR3 runs to 15 residues. Trimming took off 0 bases at V and 5 bases at J, with 13 bases between the two ends. Per the germline V gene, CDR1 is MGHRA and CDR2 is YSYEKL. The CDR3 sequence: CASSQDSLERETQYF. DNA of the CDR3: TGCGCCAGCAGCCAAGACAGCCTAGAGAGGGAGACCCAGTACTTC.

This chain uses TRBV5-8 with TRBJ1-1; the D gene is possibly TRBD1 (5 bases). The CDR3 consists of 15 residues. Germline V gene data show CDR1 as SGHTS and CDR2 as YDEGEE. V was trimmed by 5 bases and J by 4 bases, leaving 18 bases between them. DNA of the CDR3: TGTGCCAGCAGTCTGGCCCCAGGGTTTGGCACTGAAGCTTTCTTT. Amino acid sequence: CASSLAPGFGTEAFF.

The sample holds many counts of this clonotype. This chain joins TRBV7-3 and TRBJ1-1; 7 bases agree with TRBD1. J lost 4 bases, V lost 4 bases, and 12 bases had no gene match. Germline lookup yields CDR1 SGHTA and CDR2 FQGTGA. The CDR3 length is 16 residues. Here the CDR3 DNA reads TGTGCCAGCAGCTCGAACAGGGGCCCGGGCTCCACTGAAGCTTTCTTT. This translates into CASSSNRGPGSTEAFF. The entire variable domain, with the rest obtained from reference TRBV7-3 and TRBJ1-1, is as follows: GAGVSQTPSNKVTEKGKYVELRCDPISGHTALYWYRQSLGQGPEFLIYFQGTGAADDSGLPNDRFFAVRPEGSVSTLKIQRTERGDSAVYLCASSSNRGPGSTEAFFGQGTRLTVV.

Of note for this clonotype: A much larger clone sits a single nucleotide away, making a read error possible. V and J are TRBV7-4 and TRBJ1-1; unclear D gene. Germline lookup yields CDR1 SGHVT and CDR2 SQSDAQ. V was clipped by 4 bases and J by 3 bases, with 6 bases between them. CDR3 size: 12 residues. The DNA of the CDR3 is TGTGCCAGCAGCTCCTATGACACTGAAGCTTTCTTT. Its translation: CASSSYDTEAFF.

This clonotype was observed a few times. This rearrangement joins TRBV19 to TRBJ1-3; D remains unclear. Germline CDR1 and CDR2: LNHDA and SQIVND (reference sequence). The length of the CDR3 is 12 residues. Between the trimmed V and J ends, which lost 11 bases and 2 bases, there was a span of 10 bases. CDR3 residues: CASRHAGNTIYF. CDR3 in DNA: TGTGCCTCCCGGCATGCTGGAAACACCATATATTTT.

The count of this clonotype is one. J is TRBJ2-7 and V is TRBV5-1; 7 nucleotides agree with TRBD1. There are 17 residues in the CDR3. V was clipped by 2 bases and J by 0 bases; unmatched bases: 11. The germline V gene encodes CDR1 SGHRS and CDR2 YFSETQ. In DNA form, the CDR3 reads TGCGCCAGCAGCTTTCGCCGGGACAGACTCAGCTCCTACGAGCAGTACTTC. Translating it yields CASSFRRDRLSSYEQYF. Full variable domain (outside the CDR3, taken from reference TRBV5-1 and TRBJ2-7): KAGVTQTPRYLIKTRGQQVTLSCSPISGHRSVSWYQQTPGQGLQFLFEYFSETQRNKGNFPGRFSGRQFSNSRSEMNVSTLELGDSALYLCASSFRRDRLSSYEQYFGPGTRLTVT.